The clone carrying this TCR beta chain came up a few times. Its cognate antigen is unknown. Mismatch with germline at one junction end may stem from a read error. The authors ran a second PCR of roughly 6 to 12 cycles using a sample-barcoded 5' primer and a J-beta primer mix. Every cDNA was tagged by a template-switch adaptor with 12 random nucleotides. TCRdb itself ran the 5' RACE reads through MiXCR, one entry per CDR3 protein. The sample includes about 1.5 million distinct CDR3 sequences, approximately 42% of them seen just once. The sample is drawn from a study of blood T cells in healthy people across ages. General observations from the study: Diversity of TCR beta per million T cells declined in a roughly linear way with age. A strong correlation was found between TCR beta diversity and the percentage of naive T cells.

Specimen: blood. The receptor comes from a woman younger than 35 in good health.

CDR3 nucleotide sequence: TGTGCCGGCAGAGCCGGTCCGGGTCCCAATTACGAGCAGTACTTC. Amino acids: CAGRAGPGPNYEQYF. The rearrangement uses TRBV12-3 or TRBV12-4 and TRBJ2-7; the D is unclear. CDR3 length: 15 amino acids.